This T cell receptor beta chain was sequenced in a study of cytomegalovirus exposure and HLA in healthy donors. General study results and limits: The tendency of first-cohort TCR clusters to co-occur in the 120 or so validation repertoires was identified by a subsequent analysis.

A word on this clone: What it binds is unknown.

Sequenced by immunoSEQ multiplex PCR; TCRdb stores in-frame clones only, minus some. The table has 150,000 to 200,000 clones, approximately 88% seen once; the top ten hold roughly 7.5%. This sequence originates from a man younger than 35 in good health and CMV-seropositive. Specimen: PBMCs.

The CDR3 DNA sequence: TGTGCCAGCAGCGCGACCGGGACAGGGTACAATGAGCAGTTCTTC. Its protein is CASSATGTGYNEQFF. The rearrangement links TRBV9 to TRBJ2-1; 9 bases map to TRBD1. Unmatched junction bases numbered 5, after V lost 3 bases and J lost 4 bases. This CDR3 contains 15 residues. Germline CDR1 reads SGDLS; CDR2 reads YYNGEE.